These 9 T cell receptor beta chains came from one sample sequenced in a study of identical twins (dated by TCRdb to between 2015 and 2016). The method behind the library was 5' RACE. Sequencing instrument: Illumina HiSeq 2000. The raw public data were reprocessed by TCRdb itself: fastp quality trimming at Q25, MiXCR clonotype calling, in-frame beta chains only. Duplicate CDR3 protein sequences are folded into a single record with the most common DNA and genes. For this sample the table gives some 500,000 distinct CDR3 sequences, of which approximately 22% were detected only once. About 0.91% of the sample is taken by the ten largest. The same specimen was also included in a second study, on T cells expressing NK-cell markers.

Sequencing used CD4+ T cells sorted from blood. These receptors came from a woman between 18 and 29 years old in good health.

This clonotype was detected a few times. CDR3 sequence reads: CASSQDRGFFETQYF. CDR3 coding DNA: TGTGCCAGCAGCCAAGATCGCGGTTTTTTCGAGACCCAGTACTTC. The chain uses TRBV4-2 and TRBJ2-5; D unresolved. The V gene lost 0 bases and the J gene lost 5 bases, with 13 bases spanning the gap. This CDR3 comprises 15 residues. Looked up from germline, CDR1 is LGHNA and CDR2 is YNFKEQ.

V gene TRBV2 combines with J gene TRBJ2-5; D is uncertain. The CDR3 consists of 11 residues. CDR1 is SNHLY, CDR2 FYNNEI, per germline. Trimming pared 7 bases from V and 3 bases from J, leaving 6 bases between. Written as DNA, the CDR3 is TGTGCCAGCAAGTCGGAAGAGACCCAGTACTTC. This sequence encodes CASKSEETQYF.

In its sample, this clonotype was seen a few times. The V gene is TRBV12-3 or TRBV12-4, the J gene TRBJ2-3, with a tentative D call TRBD2 (6 bases). Trimming shortened V by 3 bases and J by 4 bases, and 11 bases separated the two germline ends. The CDR3 is made up of 14 amino acids. The CDR3, as DNA: TGTGCCAGCAGTTTGGACTGGAGGGCAGATACGCAGTATTTT. Amino acids: CASSLDWRADTQYF.

There are many counts of this clonotype. The genes are TRBV20-1 and TRBJ2-1; D gene unclear. V was cut by 5 bases and J by 3 bases, with 14 bases left in between. This CDR3 has 14 amino acids. The germline CDR1 and CDR2 sequences are DFQATT and SNEGSKA (reference sequence). In DNA form, the CDR3 reads TGCAGTGCTCCACCGGCCTCATTCTACAATGAGCAGTTCTTC. Translation gives CSAPPASFYNEQFF.

The rearrangement links TRBV20-1 to TRBJ2-3; D unresolved. V was pared by 2 bases and J by 4 bases, with 10 bases between. The CDR3 totals 13 residues. Germline V gives CDR1 DFQATT, CDR2 SNEGSKA (reference sequence). The CDR3 DNA reads as TGCAGTGCTAGAAGGCAGGCCGCAGATACGCAGTATTTT. Encoded protein: CSARRQAADTQYF.

This chain uses TRBV12-3 or TRBV12-4 with TRBJ2-2; 8 bases map to TRBD2. The CDR3 is 16 residues long. Trimming took 6 bases from V and 7 from J; bases not matched to a gene: 13. CDR3 region: CASRTAGTRVGGELFF. CDR3 sequence (DNA): TGTGCCAGCAGGACTGCCGGGACTAGGGTCGGCGGGGAGCTGTTTTTT.

The J gene is TRBJ2-7, the V gene TRBV5-6; D gene ambiguous. There are 13 residues in the CDR3. Germline loops: CDR1 SGHDT, CDR2 YYEEEE. The V and J ends lost 1 base and 2 bases respectively, with 7 bases between them. The CDR3 DNA sequence: TGTGCCAGCAGCTTGCTAAACGCCTACGAGCAGTACTTC. Amino acids: CASSLLNAYEQYF.

This clonotype was picked up many times. One end of the junction fails to match germline, which may point to a read error. CDR3 region: CASSRDFITQGF. The CDR3 DNA sequence: TGTGCCAGCAGCCGGGACTTCATCACCCAGGGCTTC. This sequence joins TRBV28 and TRBJ2-7, with D perhaps matching TRBD2 (6 bases). The CDR3 length is 12 residues. Germline CDR1 reads MDHEN; CDR2 reads SYDVKM.

V and J are TRBV12-3 or TRBV12-4 and TRBJ2-7, with D perhaps assigned TRBD1 or TRBD2 (5 bases each). The CDR3 contains 14 residues. V lost 11 bases and J lost 4, with 21 bases in between. CDR3 loop: CASSSGDEVYEQYF. CDR3 in DNA: TGTGCCTCTTCTTCTGGGGACGAGGTATACGAGCAGTACTTC.